This T cell receptor beta chain was identified during a study of human T cells and chemical hapten exposure. This clonotype was counted ten times or more. Antigen specificity is unknown. TCRdb fed the RACE reads into MiXCR, producing one record per CDR3 protein. The sample records some 400,000 distinct CDR3 sequences, 4.8% being singletons. Study results and caveats: There was alopecia in the donors, so their immune response may differ from that of healthy people.

Time point meaning: patch test 1, 2 weeks after DPC sensitization. Treatment noted: therapeutic diphenylcyclopropenone sensitization with weekly scalp DPC. Each donor was an alopecia patient between 18 and 70 years of age who qualified for DPC. Germline CDR1 and CDR2: DFQATT and SNEGSKA (reference sequence). Trimming cost V 2 bases and J 8 bases, with 24 bases left between them. CDR3 length equals 16 residues. This TCR was recovered from a woman aged 50 to 60 with alopecia areata. Some clones in this sample may be carry-over from other donors' samples. This specimen consisted of whole blood, obtained in connection with sensitization to the hapten diphenylcyclopropenone (DPC). This chain connects TRBV20-1 to TRBJ1-2; weak D call: TRBD1 (5 bases). CDR3 loop: CSARLPSGTDLEGYTF. DNA of the CDR3: TGCAGTGCTAGACTCCCCTCCGGGACCGACTTAGAAGGCTACACCTTC.